This is a list of T cell receptor beta chains from one sample in a study of CD8+CD57+ T cells in acquired aplastic anemia. TCRdb analysed the reads with MiXCR anew, one entry per CDR3 protein. The sample lists approximately 170,000 distinct CDR3 sequences, roughly 50% occurring once. Material: sorted CD4+, CD8+, or CD8+CD57+ T cells (not recorded which) from PBMCs. Every receptor here comes from a human donor with aplastic anemia. The CDR3 runs from the conserved cysteine through the conserved F or W. A D gene is named only where the DNA matches it firmly. The size field is filled for only some rows; it gives once, few, many or a size class.

.	TRBV19	TRBD2	TRBJ2-2	CASSRAGGGGELFF	TGTGCCAGTAGTCGTGCGGGAGGGGGCGGGGAGCTGTTTTTT
.	TRBV20-1	.	TRBJ2-7	CSAIPTGYYEQYF	TGCAGTGCTATTCCCACAGGGTACTACGAGCAGTACTTC
many	TRBV3-1	.	TRBJ1-6	CASSQDTLRNSPLHF	TGTGCCAGCAGCCAAGACACCCTACGGAATTCACCCCTCCACTTT
many	TRBV2	.	TRBJ2-3	CASSEALWTPTDTQYF	TGTGCCAGCAGTGAAGCGCTATGGACGCCCACAGATACGCAGTATTTT
many	TRBV20-1	.	TRBJ2-3	CSAREAMDTQYF	TGCAGTGCTAGGGAGGCGATGGATACGCAGTATTTT
many	TRBV7-9	.	TRBJ2-1	CASSLAQYEQFF	TGTGCCAGCAGCTTGGCTCAATATGAGCAGTTCTTC
many	TRBV2	TRBD1	TRBJ1-3	CASSAPGQGRGNTIYF	TGTGCCAGCAGTGCTCCTGGACAGGGGAGAGGAAACACCATATATTTT
once	TRBV10-3	TRBD2	TRBJ2-5	CAVIGASGAVGQETQYF	TGTGCCGTCATCGGGGCTAGCGGGGCCGTTGGCCAAGAGACCCAGTACTTC
.	TRBV19	.	TRBJ1-2	CASNTFDYGYTF	TGTGCCAGTAACACCTTTGACTATGGCTACACCTTC
.	TRBV24-1	.	TRBJ1-1	CATGGGDTEAFF	TGTGCCACCGGCGGGGGGGACACTGAAGCTTTCTTT
.	TRBV15	TRBD1	TRBJ2-7	CATSRDRGHEQYF	TGTGCCACCAGCAGGGACAGGGGGCACGAGCAGTACTTC
.	TRBV19	.	TRBJ2-1	CASSISRNEQFF	TGTGCCAGTAGTATCTCACGGAATGAGCAGTTCTTC
.	TRBV25-1	TRBD1	TRBJ1-6	CASSGRTGVNSPLHF	TGTGCCAGCAGTGGACGGACAGGGGTAAATTCACCCCTCCACTTT
.	TRBV20-1	TRBD1	TRBJ1-6	CSARARQGVLPLHF	TGCAGTGCTAGGGCTCGACAGGGCGTGCTCCCCCTCCACTTT
many	TRBV20-1	.	TRBJ1-4	CSARDLGEKLFF	TGCAGTGCTAGGGACCTCGGTGAAAAACTGTTTTTT
many	TRBV6-5	.	TRBJ2-1	CASSLRTALNEQFF	TGTGCCAGCAGCCTGCGGACAGCACTCAATGAGCAGTTCTTC
few	TRBV3-1	.	TRBJ1-2	CASSQLGVQGRYGYTF	TGTGCCAGCAGCCAACTTGGGGTACAGGGAAGATATGGCTACACCTTC